Each of the 22 T cell receptor beta chains below was sequenced from the same sample in a study of T cell responses to AZD1222 COVID-19 vaccine. TCRdb keeps only in-frame clones here, not all; method: immunoSEQ multiplex PCR. The sample contains approximately 70,000 clones, 82% of which appear only once. Sample: peripheral blood, taken on day 0 of AZD1222 vaccination. Receptors were obtained from an adult in good health.

V usage is TRBV12-3 or TRBV12-4 and J usage is TRBJ1-4; the D gene is possibly TRBD1 (5 bases). This CDR3 has 12 amino acids. V lost 4 bases and J 8 bases, leaving 8 bases between the germline ends. The CDR3: CASSSEGEKLFF. The CDR3 region has the DNA TGTGCCAGCAGTTCCGAGGGGGAAAAACTGTTTTTT.

The genes are TRBV6-6 and TRBJ1-1; 7 bases match TRBD1. The CDR3 is 13 residues long. V lost 2 bases, J lost 7 bases, and 4 bases stayed unmatched. From germline, CDR1 is MNHNY and CDR2 SVGAGI (reference sequence). In DNA form, the CDR3 reads TGTGCCAGCAGTTACGCCAACAGGGGTGAAGCTTTCTTT. As protein: CASSYANRGEAFF.

The chain uses TRBV19 and TRBJ1-1, with TRBD1 as a possible D gene (6 bases). The CDR3 has 15 amino acids. V lost 3 bases, J lost 4 bases, and 15 bases lay in between. Germline CDR1 and CDR2: LNHDA and SQIVND (reference sequence). As DNA, the CDR3 is TGTGCCAGTAGTATGGGCCCAAAAGGGGGCACTGAAGCTTTCTTT. This sequence encodes CASSMGPKGGTEAFF.

The V call is TRBV7-2, the J call TRBJ2-7; possibly TRBD2 for D (5 bases). The V and J ends lost 3 bases and 7 bases respectively, with 16 bases between them. The CDR3 extends over 14 amino acids. The germline gives CDR1 SGHTA, CDR2 FQGNSA. CDR3 residues: CASSLNAGSREQYF. CDR3 nucleotide sequence: TGTGCCAGCAGCTTGAACGCTGGGAGTCGGGAGCAGTACTTC.

The chain combines TRBV2 with TRBJ1-2; 7 bases align to TRBD1. The V gene's germline CDR1 is SNHLY and CDR2 FYNNEI. With 1 base clipped from V and 4 bases from J, the junction kept 6 bases outside the gene matches. The CDR3 has 15 residues. In DNA form, the CDR3 reads TGTGCCAGCAGTGAAGGGTTAGGGGGCCGCTATGGCTACACCTTC. It is translated as CASSEGLGGRYGYTF.

V usage is TRBV29-1 and J usage is TRBJ1-1; 10 bases agree with TRBD1. The CDR3 sequence is 14 residues long. From germline, CDR1 is SQVTM and CDR2 ANQGSEA. V trimming: 2 bases; J trimming: 7 bases; junction bases outside the gene matches: 7. CDR3 sequence (DNA): TGCAGCGTTGAACCCCGGGACAGGGGATATGAAGCTTTCTTT. This codes for CSVEPRDRGYEAFF.

The chain recombines TRBV6-5 with TRBJ2-7; D possibly uses TRBD1 or TRBD2 (6 bases each). The V end lost 8 bases, the J end lost 6 bases, and 14 bases lay between the germline ends. CDR1 and CDR2 (germline): MNHEY, SVGAGI. The CDR3 runs 12 residues. CDR3 loop: CASGSGALEQYF. CDR3 coding DNA: TGTGCCAGCGGATCGGGGGCGCTCGAGCAGTACTTC.

This chain connects TRBV9 to TRBJ1-2; D perhaps matches TRBD1 (6 bases). Trimming stripped 4 bases from V and 2 bases from J, with 18 bases between. Germline V gene data show CDR1 as SGDLS and CDR2 as YYNGEE. The CDR3 runs to 16 residues. The DNA for the CDR3 is TGTGCCAGCAGCCCGTCCAGGGGCGCGGTGAACTATGGCTACACCTTC. This translates into CASSPSRGAVNYGYTF.

The chain joins TRBV7-2 to TRBJ1-1; TRBD1 aligns across 12 bases. The CDR3 loop spans 17 amino acids. The trim removed 1 base at V and 0 bases at J, leaving 3 bases unmatched. Germline loops: CDR1 SGHTA, CDR2 FQGNSA. The CDR3 nucleotides read TGTGCCAGCAGCTTAGGGGACAGGGGGCGCGTGAACACTGAAGCTTTCTTT. Protein sequence: CASSLGDRGRVNTEAFF.

The rearrangement links TRBV3-1 (or the pseudogene TRBV3-2) to TRBJ1-1, with a weak D call TRBD1 (6 bases). This CDR3 spans 16 amino acids. V was cut by 2 bases and J by 5 bases, with 18 bases left in between. Germline V gene data show CDR1 as LGHDT and CDR2 as YNNKEL (reference sequence). CDR3 region: CASSQNLMGAQTEAFF. The CDR3 DNA is TGTGCCAGCAGCCAAAACCTTATGGGGGCGCAGACTGAAGCTTTCTTT.

This chain connects TRBV7-9 to TRBJ2-7; 7 bases are shared with TRBD2. Germline CDR1 and CDR2: SEHNR and FQNEAQ (reference sequence). CDR3 length: 17 residues. Germline trimming cut 1 base from V and 3 bases from J; bases unmatched to any gene: 12. In DNA form, the CDR3 reads TGTGCCAGCAGCTTAGTGGGGAGCCCCCGGGGGGACTACGAGCAGTACTTC. Its translation is CASSLVGSPRGDYEQYF.

Note on this clone: The sample contains more than one DNA sequence encoding this CDR3. V is TRBV7-9 and J is TRBJ2-7, with 12 bases aligning to TRBD2. CDR1 SEHNR and CDR2 FQNEAQ come from the germline V gene (reference sequence). V dropped 4 bases and J dropped 7; count of bases not matched to a gene: 14. The CDR3 runs 17 residues. In DNA, the CDR3 is TGTGCCAGCAGCTGGGCGGGGGCTAGCGGGGGGGCCAGGGAGCAGTACTTC. This codes for CASSWAGASGGAREQYF.

The V and J genes are TRBV9 and TRBJ2-7; D remains unclear. This CDR3 spans 14 amino acids. Germline CDR1 and CDR2: SGDLS and YYNGEE. V lost 0 bases to trimming and J lost 1 base, with 8 bases between them. The CDR3 sequence: CASSVDHSSYEQYF. As DNA, the CDR3 is TGTGCCAGCAGCGTAGATCATTCTTCCTACGAGCAGTACTTC.

This clone was observed a few times. J is TRBJ2-7 and V is TRBV27, with D perhaps matching TRBD1 (6 bases). The CDR3 runs 12 residues. Germline V gene data show CDR1 as MNHEY and CDR2 as SMNVEV (reference sequence). With 10 bases removed from V and 1 base from J, the gap between germline ends came to 11 bases. The CDR3 DNA sequence: TGTGCCATACGGGACAATTCCTACGAGCAGTACTTC. It yields the protein CAIRDNSYEQYF.

The chain links TRBV10-3 to TRBJ2-5, with D possibly being TRBD1 or TRBD2 (5 bases each). CDR3 length: 15 residues. From germline, CDR1 is ENHRY and CDR2 SYGVKD. Trimming removed 2 bases at V and 1 base at J, with 11 bases between. CDR3 nucleotide sequence: TGTGCCATCAGTGAGCTAACGGGGCTCCAAGAGACCCAGTACTTC. Amino acid sequence: CAISELTGLQETQYF.

This rearrangement joins TRBV28 to TRBJ2-7; 8 bases line up with TRBD2. Losses at the gene ends were 3 bases for V and 3 bases for J; bases not matched to a gene: 7. CDR1 is MDHEN and CDR2 is SYDVKM in the germline V gene. The CDR3 runs to 15 residues. CDR3 sequence (DNA): TGTGCCAGCAGTTTCCAGGGGCGGGGGGTCTACGAGCAGTACTTC. Translating it yields CASSFQGRGVYEQYF.

Here the CDR3 reads CASSQGFNQPQHF. The CDR3 DNA reads as TGTGCCAGCAGTCAGGGCTTCAATCAGCCCCAGCATTTT. The V and J genes are TRBV12-3 or TRBV12-4 and TRBJ1-5; the D gene is possibly TRBD1 (5 bases). The CDR3 is 13 amino acids. The V end was cut by 5 bases, the J end by 3 bases, with 8 bases between.

This clone was detected only a few times. The genes are TRBV2 and TRBJ2-7; D may correspond to TRBD1 or TRBD2 (5 bases each). Trimming cost V 4 bases and J 2 bases, with 15 bases left between them. The CDR3 has 15 amino acids. CDR1 and CDR2 (germline): SNHLY, FYNNEI. The CDR3 reads CASSVLDQGPYEQYF. The DNA for the CDR3 is TGTGCCAGCAGTGTTTTGGACCAGGGACCCTACGAGCAGTACTTC.

J is TRBJ1-1 and V is TRBV7-2; 7 nucleotides match TRBD1. There are 13 residues in the CDR3. Germline CDR1 is SGHTA and CDR2 is FQGNSA. After removal of 3 bases from V and 6 bases from J, the junction contained 4 bases not matched to a gene. The chain's CDR3 is CASSFRGTPEAFF. The CDR3 nucleotides are TGTGCCAGCAGCTTCAGGGGGACTCCTGAAGCTTTCTTT.

V usage is TRBV15 and J usage is TRBJ2-2, with 16 positions matching TRBD2. The V segment lost 1 base and the J segment 2 bases; nucleotides outside the gene matches: 10. The V gene's germline CDR1 is LNHNV and CDR2 YYDKDF (reference sequence). This CDR3 comprises 21 residues. CDR3 region: CATSRALWGTSGGVNTGELFF. Written as DNA, the CDR3 is TGTGCCACCAGCAGAGCCCTCTGGGGGACTAGCGGGGGGGTTAACACCGGGGAGCTGTTTTTT.

The V and J genes are TRBV27 and TRBJ1-5; TRBD1 might be the D (5 bases). V gave up 6 bases and J gave up 7 bases, with 19 bases separating them. The CDR3 consists of 15 residues. The germline V gene encodes CDR1 MNHEY and CDR2 SMNVEV (reference sequence). Here the CDR3 reads CASRTAGHVKQPQHF. CDR3 DNA sequence: TGTGCCAGCAGGACGGCGGGGCATGTGAAACAGCCCCAGCATTTT.

This clone showed up just once. The chain employs TRBV9 and TRBJ1-4; a weak D match, TRBD1 (6 bases). V was pared by 0 bases and J by 3 bases, with 9 bases between. CDR1 and CDR2 (germline): SGDLS, YYNGEE. The CDR3 covers 15 residues. CDR3: CASSVAGTPNEKLFF. In DNA form, the CDR3 reads TGTGCCAGCAGCGTAGCGGGGACACCTAATGAAAAACTGTTTTTT.